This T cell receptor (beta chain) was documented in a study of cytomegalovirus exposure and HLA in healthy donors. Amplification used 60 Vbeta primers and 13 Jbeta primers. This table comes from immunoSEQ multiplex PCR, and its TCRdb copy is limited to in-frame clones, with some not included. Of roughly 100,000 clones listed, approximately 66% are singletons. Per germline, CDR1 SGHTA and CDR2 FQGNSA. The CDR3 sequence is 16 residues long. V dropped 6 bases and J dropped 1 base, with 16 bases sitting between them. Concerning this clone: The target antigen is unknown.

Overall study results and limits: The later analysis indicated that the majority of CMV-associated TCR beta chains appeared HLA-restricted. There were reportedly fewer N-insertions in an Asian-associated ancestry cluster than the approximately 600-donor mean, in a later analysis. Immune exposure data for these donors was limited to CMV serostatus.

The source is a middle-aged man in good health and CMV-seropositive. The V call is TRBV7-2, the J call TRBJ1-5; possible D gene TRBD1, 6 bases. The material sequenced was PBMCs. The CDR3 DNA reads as TGTGCCAGCAGTGACGGGACAAGCTTCAGCAATCAGCCCCAGCATTTT. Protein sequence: CASSDGTSFSNQPQHF.